This TCR beta chain was found in a study of CD8 T cells in ankylosing spondylitis. The CDR3 consists of 13 residues. The germline V gene encodes CDR1 MNHNY and CDR2 SVGAGI (reference sequence). V lost 7 bases and J 4 bases, leaving 14 bases between the germline ends. Each CDR3 protein gets one entry after TCRdb re-called the 5' RACE reads with MiXCR. Of roughly 38,000 distinct CDR3 sequences listed, 10% to 13% are singletons. Whole-study results and caveats: Both synovial fluid and blood in reactive arthritis had previously been reported to carry some motif variants.

This clonotype was seen a handful of times. Antigen: not known. The rearrangement uses TRBV6-6 and TRBJ2-7; D call uncertain. Sequences were obtained from blood, either unsorted or a sorted T cell fraction (not recorded which). The source of this sequence is a male donor with ankylosing spondylitis or in good health (not recorded which). CDR3 nucleotide sequence: TGTGCCAGCATCGACCAACGGAAGTACGAGCAGTACTTC. Protein: CASIDQRKYEQYF.